This TCR beta chain was sequenced during a study of T cell responses to AZD1222 COVID-19 vaccine. Overall study results and limits: With dominance at 160-218 and 743-854, vaccine-associated CD4 TCRs spanned spike. The peak T cell response came first, and repertoires were sampled only after it. Just a handful of AZD1222 recipients were seropositive at baseline.

TCRdb keeps only in-frame clones here, not all; method: immunoSEQ multiplex PCR. The sample lists more than 85,000 clones, approximately 86% seen once, with around 5% in the top ten. A remark on this clone: The antigen remains undetermined.

The CDR3 has 14 residues. V was trimmed by 6 bases and J by 2 bases, leaving 13 bases between them. CDR1 and CDR2 (germline): SNHLY, FYNNEI. Sequences were derived from peripheral blood, sampled on day 0 of AZD1222 vaccination. This chain links TRBV2 with TRBJ1-2; D is uncertain. The TCR originated in an adult in good health. The CDR3 loop is CASRQTLGNYGYTF. CDR3 bases: TGTGCCAGCAGGCAAACCTTGGGGAACTATGGCTACACCTTC.